Presented here are 24 T cell receptor beta chains from one specimen sequenced in a study of vaccination and CD4 T cells after COVID-19. The Oncomine TCR Beta short-read assay generated sequence data from the DNA of cultured CD4+ T cells. Using its own MiXCR run on the PCR reads, TCRdb lists one record per CDR3 protein. Among more than 6,000 distinct CDR3 sequences listed, around two thirds were seen once. These receptors have no known antigen. Treatment denoted: roughly 11-day PBMC culture with coronavirus spike peptide pools or control peptides (ViraFEST assay). The material sequenced was CD4+ T cells from blood, cultured in vitro. Receptors originate from a human donor who had recovered from COVID-19.

V is TRBV2 and J is TRBJ1-1, with D possibly matching TRBD1 (5 bases). V gave up 11 bases and J gave up 4 bases, with 32 bases separating them. Germline V gene lookup returns CDR1 SNHLY and CDR2 FYNNEI. The CDR3 has 18 amino acids. CDR3 in DNA: TGTGCCGGCGAATACGCCCCCGGGACGCCAACTCTGATCACTGAAGCTTTCTTT. This gives the protein CAGEYAPGTPTLITEAFF.

V usage is TRBV7-2 and J usage is TRBJ2-5; unclear D gene. The germline V gene has CDR1 SGHTA and CDR2 FQGNSA. The CDR3 is 14 amino acids. The V end was cut by 2 bases, the J end by 0 bases, with 7 bases between. The CDR3 loop reads CASSLNGDQETQYF. The CDR3 DNA reads TGTGCCAGCAGCTTAAACGGTGACCAAGAGACCCAGTACTTC. Variable domain in full (rest from reference TRBV7-2 and TRBJ2-5): GAGVSQSPSNKVTEKGKDVELRCDPISGHTALYWYRQSLGQGLEFLIYFQGNSAPDKSGLPSDRFSAERTGGSVSTLTIQRTQQEDSAVYLCASSLNGDQETQYFGPGTRLLVL.

By frequency in the sample, this clonotype is medium-sized. The chain joins TRBV11-3 to TRBJ1-6, with 7 bases identical to TRBD1. The CDR3 consists of 18 residues. V shed 4 bases, J shed 5 bases, and the junction held 14 bases outside the gene matches. Germline lookup yields CDR1 SGHNT and CDR2 YENEEA. As DNA, the CDR3 is TGTGCCAGCAGCTCACAGGGAGTTTGGGGACAGCATAATTCACCCCTCCACTTT. Translating gives CASSSQGVWGQHNSPLHF. Based on the CDR3 plus reference TRBV11-3 and TRBJ1-6, the full variable domain is EAGVVQSPRYKIIEKKQPVAFWCNPISGHNTLYWYLQNLGQGPELLIRYENEEAVDDSQLPKDRFSAERLKGVDSTLKIQPAELGDSAVYLCASSSQGVWGQHNSPLHFGNGTRLTVT.

The chain recombines TRBV30 with TRBJ2-1; 9 bases are a match to TRBD2. With 3 bases clipped from V and 5 bases from J, the junction kept 8 bases outside the gene matches. This CDR3 is 15 amino acids long. The V gene's germline CDR1 is GTSNPN and CDR2 SVGIG (reference sequence). DNA of the CDR3: TGTGCCTGGAGATCCCGGACTAGCGCGGACAATGAGCAGTTCTTC. Its translation: CAWRSRTSADNEQFF.

This chain joins TRBV7-2 and TRBJ1-6; D is possibly TRBD1 (5 bases). V shed 1 base and J shed 9 bases, with 13 bases lying between them. Germline lookup yields CDR1 SGHTA and CDR2 FQGNSA. The CDR3 is 15 amino acids. The CDR3 sequence: CASSLGRVRTSPLHF. In DNA form, the CDR3 reads TGTGCCAGCAGCTTAGGCAGGGTTCGAACTTCACCCCTCCACTTT.

V gene TRBV20-1 combines with J gene TRBJ2-3; 7 positions agree with TRBD2. The CDR3 consists of 14 residues. V lost 6 bases to trimming and J lost 2 bases; unmatched junction nucleotides: 8. The V gene's germline CDR1 is DFQATT and CDR2 SNEGSKA (reference sequence). CDR3 in DNA: TGCAGTGCCCCTGTGGGGGGGAACACAGATACGCAGTATTTT. Encoded protein: CSAPVGGNTDTQYF.

In this sample, this clonotype turned up a few times. The chain uses TRBV2 and TRBJ2-3, with 13 bases fitting TRBD2. Germline values: CDR1 SNHLY, CDR2 FYNNEI. The trim removed 6 bases at V and 5 bases at J, leaving 8 bases unmatched. CDR3 size: 16 residues. DNA for the CDR3: TGTGCCAGCAGGTCCCGACTAGCGGGGGGTGGAGATACGCAGTATTTT. Translation: CASRSRLAGGGDTQYF.

The gene calls are TRBV6-1 and TRBJ1-1; D may be TRBD1 (6 bases). The ends were cut back, 3 bases at V and 1 base at J, with 12 bases in the middle. The CDR3 is 15 residues long. Germline CDR1 reads MNHNS; CDR2 reads SASEGT. CDR3 region: CASSDSGVKNTEAFF. The CDR3 DNA follows: TGTGCCAGCAGTGATTCAGGGGTGAAGAACACTGAAGCTTTCTTT.

This chain links TRBV7-6 with TRBJ2-1; 10 bases are a match to TRBD2. CDR3 length: 16 amino acids. The junction had 8 bases not matched to a gene; V was cut back by 4 bases and J by 5 bases. CDR1 is SGHVS and CDR2 is FNYEAQ in the germline V gene. CDR3 nucleotides: TGTGCCAGCAGCTCCCCTAGCGGGAGTTATCACAATGAGCAGTTCTTC. It translates to CASSSPSGSYHNEQFF.

The chain has TRBV7-3 and TRBJ2-3, with D uncertain. The length of the CDR3 is 14 residues. Per germline, CDR1 SGHTA and CDR2 FQGTGA. Trimming took 2 bases from V and 1 from J, leaving 7 bases between them. CDR3 region: CASSLGGRTDTQYF. DNA for the CDR3: TGTGCCAGCAGCTTAGGTGGACGCACAGATACGCAGTATTTT.

The chain links TRBV28 to TRBJ1-5, with no clear D. Trimming shortened V by 4 bases and J by 4 bases, and 5 bases separated the two germline ends. The germline V gene encodes CDR1 MDHEN and CDR2 SYDVKM. The CDR3 consists of 12 residues. The CDR3, as DNA: TGTGCCAGCAGTTCTTTTAATCAGCCCCAGCATTTT. Its protein is CASSSFNQPQHF.

This clonotype has more than one count but fewer than ten. This rearrangement joins TRBV6-1 to TRBJ1-3, with D unresolved. Germline V gene sequence: CDR1 MNHNS, CDR2 SASEGT. The CDR3 spans 15 residues. Deletions cut 6 bases from V and 2 bases from J, with 14 bases between. CDR3 sequence: CASSPARMTGNTIYF. The CDR3 region has the DNA TGTGCCAGCAGCCCCGCCCGCATGACTGGAAACACCATATATTTT.

The V gene is TRBV29-1, the J gene TRBJ2-5, with TRBD1 identical over 9 bases. The germline gives CDR1 SQVTM, CDR2 ANQGSEA. Trimming at V came to 3 bases and at J to 4 bases, leaving 6 bases not matched to a gene. This CDR3 contains 14 residues. As DNA, the CDR3 is TGCAGCGTTGATTTGGCACAGGGGGCAGAGACCCAGTACTTC. Its translation: CSVDLAQGAETQYF.

This sequence joins TRBV6-1 and TRBJ2-7, with a weak D call TRBD1 (6 bases). The length of the CDR3 is 14 residues. Germline assignment: CDR1 MNHNS and CDR2 SASEGT. Deletions cut 6 bases from V and 0 bases from J, with 12 bases between. The CDR3 region is CASRWTASSYEQYF. The CDR3 coding sequence is TGTGCCAGCAGATGGACAGCTAGCTCCTACGAGCAGTACTTC.

The gene calls are TRBV19 and TRBJ2-5, with 8 nucleotides matching TRBD1. CDR3 size: 15 residues. Germline CDR1 LNHDA, CDR2 SQIVND (reference sequence). The trim removed 5 bases at V and 5 bases at J, leaving 10 bases unmatched. CDR3 bases: TGTGCCAGTAGTGCGGGGACAGGAGGGGCTGAGACCCAGTACTTC. Translating it yields CASSAGTGGAETQYF.

The chain combines TRBV7-6 with TRBJ2-3; 9 bases are a match to TRBD2. V was clipped by 1 base and J by 1 base; unmatched bases: 3. CDR3 length: 16 amino acids. The V gene's germline CDR1 is SGHVS and CDR2 FNYEAQ. Written as DNA, the CDR3 is TGTGCCAGCAGCTTAGGGGTAGCGGGGGGCACAGATACGCAGTATTTT. Amino acids: CASSLGVAGGTDTQYF.

The chain recombines TRBV7-8 with TRBJ2-7; D assignment may be TRBD1 or TRBD2 (5 bases each). The CDR3 sequence is 15 residues long. The V gene's germline CDR1 is SGHVS and CDR2 FQNEAQ. Trimming took off 4 bases at V and 2 bases at J, with 15 bases between the two ends. The CDR3 coding sequence is TGTGCCAGCAGCTCACCGGGACGGCGGACCTACGAGCAGTACTTC. As protein: CASSSPGRRTYEQYF.

In this sample, this clonotype turned up once. The chain uses TRBV6-1 and TRBJ2-3; 9 bases align to TRBD2. CDR1 MNHNS and CDR2 SASEGT come from the germline V gene. V dropped 7 bases and J dropped 5; count of bases not matched to a gene: 7. CDR3 size: 14 residues. CDR3 loop: CASMGRGGGDTQYF. CDR3 nucleotides: TGTGCCAGCATGGGGCGGGGGGGTGGAGATACGCAGTATTTT.

A note on this clonotype: At one end the junction does not follow the germline gene, possibly because of a read error. This rearrangement joins TRBV2 to TRBJ1-2; D remains unclear. Germline CDR1 is SNHLY and CDR2 is FYNNEI. The CDR3 runs 14 residues. Here the CDR3 reads CAGSERWGNYGYTF. The CDR3 region has the DNA TGTGCCGGCAGTGAGCGCTGGGGAAACTATGGCTACACCTTC.

Here the CDR3 reads CSATRWGSTTDQPQHF. As DNA, the CDR3 is TGCAGTGCTACCAGGTGGGGGAGTACGACAGATCAGCCCCAGCATTTT. J is TRBJ1-5 and V is TRBV20-1, with D perhaps TRBD1 (5 bases). The CDR3 spans 16 residues. V was clipped by 4 bases and J by 5 bases, with 21 bases between them. CDR1 DFQATT and CDR2 SNEGSKA come from the germline V gene (reference sequence).

The CDR3 region is CASSLGTHSNEQFF. The CDR3 coding sequence is TGTGCCAGCAGCCTGGGGACCCATTCCAATGAGCAGTTCTTC. The chain has TRBV7-3 and TRBJ2-1; tentatively, D is TRBD1 or TRBD2 (5 bases each). Germline V gives CDR1 SGHTA, CDR2 FQGTGA. The CDR3 has 14 residues. Trimming left V 5 bases short and J 6 bases short, with 14 bases between.

The chain combines TRBV6-5 with TRBJ2-7, with D possibly being TRBD2 (6 bases). The CDR3 is made up of 15 amino acids. V was shortened by 0 bases and J by 1 base, with 10 bases between the two germline ends. Germline lookup yields CDR1 MNHEY and CDR2 SVGAGI. The chain's CDR3 is CASSYSGGWSYEQYF. CDR3 DNA: TGTGCCAGCAGTTACTCTGGGGGGTGGTCCTACGAGCAGTACTTC.

This clonotype has more than one count but fewer than ten. This chain joins TRBV20-1 and TRBJ1-3; D unresolved. Trimming took 1 base from V and 4 from J, leaving 14 bases between them. From germline, CDR1 is DFQATT and CDR2 SNEGSKA (reference sequence). This CDR3 contains 15 residues. The CDR3 DNA reads TGCAGTGCTAGAGGGACGGCCGACCCAGGAAACACCATATATTTT. Translation gives CSARGTADPGNTIYF.

The V call is TRBV6-1, the J call TRBJ2-7; 7 positions match TRBD1. V was pared by 5 bases and J by 6 bases, with 10 bases of the junction left unmatched. The germline CDR1 and CDR2 sequences are MNHNS and SASEGT. The CDR3 length is 14 residues. The CDR3 region has the DNA TGTGCCAGCAGTCAAAGACAGGGATTGCTCGAGCAGTACTTC. It specifies CASSQRQGLLEQYF.